Sequencing of this T cell receptor beta chain was carried out in a study of neurological immune-mediated disorders. General study points: The study found no CDR3 amino acid sequences shared by expanded clones across subjects, suggesting private repertoires in all groups.

This clonotype appeared many times. Antigen specificity is unknown. The making of cDNA relied on 5'RACE with 10-nucleotide random UMIs. One entry per CDR3 protein, called by TCRdb with MiXCR from the 5' RACE reads. The table has 65,000 to 80,000 distinct CDR3 sequences, 17% seen once; the top ten hold approximately 15%. This TCR was sampled from a woman aged 35 to 49 in good health. Sample: PBMCs.

This CDR3 is CASSPTGNGANVLTF. CDR3 coding DNA: TGCGCCAGCAGTCCCACAGGGAACGGGGCCAACGTCCTGACTTTC. V usage is TRBV5-1 and J usage is TRBJ2-6; tentative D call: TRBD1 (6 bases). Per germline, CDR1 SGHRS and CDR2 YFSETQ. The length of the CDR3 is 15 residues. V shed 5 bases and J shed 4 bases, with 13 bases lying between them. The variable domain in full, completed from reference TRBV5-1 and TRBJ2-6, reads KAGVTQTPRYLIKTRGQQVTLSCSPISGHRSVSWYQQTPGQGLQFLFEYFSETQRNKGNFPGRFSGRQFSNSRSEMNVSTLELGDSALYLCASSPTGNGANVLTFGAGSRLTVL.